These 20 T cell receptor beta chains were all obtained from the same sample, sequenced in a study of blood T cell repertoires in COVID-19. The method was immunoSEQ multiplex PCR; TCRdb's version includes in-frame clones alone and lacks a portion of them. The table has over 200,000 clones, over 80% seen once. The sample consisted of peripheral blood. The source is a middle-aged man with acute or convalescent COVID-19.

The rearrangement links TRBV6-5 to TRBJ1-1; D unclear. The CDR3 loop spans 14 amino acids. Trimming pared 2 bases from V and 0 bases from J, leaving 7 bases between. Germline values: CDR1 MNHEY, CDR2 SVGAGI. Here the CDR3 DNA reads TGTGCCAGCAGTTACGAAGAGATGAACACTGAAGCTTTCTTT. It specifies CASSYEEMNTEAFF.

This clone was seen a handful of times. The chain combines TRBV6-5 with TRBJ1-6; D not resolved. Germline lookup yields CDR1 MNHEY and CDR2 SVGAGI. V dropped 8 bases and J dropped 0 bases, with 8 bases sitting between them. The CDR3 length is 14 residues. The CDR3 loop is CASCRSSYNSPLHF. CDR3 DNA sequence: TGTGCCAGCTGCCGGAGCTCCTATAATTCACCCCTCCACTTT.

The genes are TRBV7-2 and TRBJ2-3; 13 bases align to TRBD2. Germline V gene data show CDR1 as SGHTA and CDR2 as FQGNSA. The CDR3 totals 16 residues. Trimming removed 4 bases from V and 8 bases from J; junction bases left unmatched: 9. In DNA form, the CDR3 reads TGTGCCAGCAGCTCACGGACTAGCGGGAGTTTCGGTACGCAGTATTTT. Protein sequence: CASSSRTSGSFGTQYF.

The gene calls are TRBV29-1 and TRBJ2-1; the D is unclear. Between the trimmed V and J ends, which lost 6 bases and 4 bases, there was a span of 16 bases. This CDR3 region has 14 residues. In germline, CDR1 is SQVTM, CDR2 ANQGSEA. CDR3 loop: CSVRRPSLYNEQFF. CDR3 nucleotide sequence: TGCAGCGTCCGGCGGCCCTCGCTGTACAATGAGCAGTTCTTC.

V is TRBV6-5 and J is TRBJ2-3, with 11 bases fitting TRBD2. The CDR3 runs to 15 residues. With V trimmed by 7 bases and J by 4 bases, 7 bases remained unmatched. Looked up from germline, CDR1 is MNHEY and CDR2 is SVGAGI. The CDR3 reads CASIAGGPGADTQYF. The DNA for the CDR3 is TGTGCCAGCATAGCGGGAGGGCCCGGAGCAGATACGCAGTATTTT.

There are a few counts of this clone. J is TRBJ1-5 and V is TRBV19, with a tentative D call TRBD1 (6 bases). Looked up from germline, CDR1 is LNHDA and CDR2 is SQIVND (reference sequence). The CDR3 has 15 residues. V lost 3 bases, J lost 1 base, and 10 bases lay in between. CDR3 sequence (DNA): TGTGCCAGTAGTATGATGGACAGAAGCAATCAGCCCCAGCATTTT. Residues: CASSMMDRSNQPQHF.

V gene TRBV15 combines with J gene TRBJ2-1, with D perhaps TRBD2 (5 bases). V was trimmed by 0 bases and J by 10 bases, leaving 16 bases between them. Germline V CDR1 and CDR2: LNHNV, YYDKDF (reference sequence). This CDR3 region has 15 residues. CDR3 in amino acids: CATSRDRTPSREQFF. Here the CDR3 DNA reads TGTGCCACCAGCAGAGACCGGACTCCCTCAAGGGAGCAGTTCTTC. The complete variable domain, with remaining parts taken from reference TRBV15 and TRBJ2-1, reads DAMVIQNPRYQVTQFGKPVTLSCSQTLNHNVMYWYQQKSSQAPKLLFHYYDKDFNNEADTPDNFQSRRPNTSFCFLDIRSPGLGDTAMYLCATSRDRTPSREQFFGPGTRLTVL.

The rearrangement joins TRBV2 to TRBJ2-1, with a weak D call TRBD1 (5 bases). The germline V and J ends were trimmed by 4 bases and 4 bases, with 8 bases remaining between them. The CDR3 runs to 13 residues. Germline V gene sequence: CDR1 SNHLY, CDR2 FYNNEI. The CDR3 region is CASSGQGYNEQFF. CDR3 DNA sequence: TGTGCCAGCAGTGGCCAGGGATACAATGAGCAGTTCTTC.

Here the CDR3 reads CASSGTGGNSPLHF. In nucleotides, the CDR3 is TGTGCCAGCAGCGGGACAGGGGGGAATTCACCCCTCCACTTT. The genes are TRBV9 and TRBJ1-6; TRBD1 matches at 10 bases. The J segment lost 7 bases and the V segment lost 3 bases, leaving 1 base of the junction unmatched. Germline V gene sequence: CDR1 SGDLS, CDR2 YYNGEE. The length of the CDR3 is 14 residues.

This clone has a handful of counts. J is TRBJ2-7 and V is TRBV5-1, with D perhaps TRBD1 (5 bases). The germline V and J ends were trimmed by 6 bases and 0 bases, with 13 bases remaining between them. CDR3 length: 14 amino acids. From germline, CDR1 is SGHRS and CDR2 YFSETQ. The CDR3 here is CASKQDASSYEQYF. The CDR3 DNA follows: TGCGCCAGCAAACAGGATGCGAGCTCCTACGAGCAGTACTTC.

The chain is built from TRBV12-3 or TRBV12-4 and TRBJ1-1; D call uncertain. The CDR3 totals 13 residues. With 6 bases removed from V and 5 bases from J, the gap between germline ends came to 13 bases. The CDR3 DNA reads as TGTGCCAGCAGCCCCCTGACGGGAACTGAAGCTTTCTTT. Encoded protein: CASSPLTGTEAFF.

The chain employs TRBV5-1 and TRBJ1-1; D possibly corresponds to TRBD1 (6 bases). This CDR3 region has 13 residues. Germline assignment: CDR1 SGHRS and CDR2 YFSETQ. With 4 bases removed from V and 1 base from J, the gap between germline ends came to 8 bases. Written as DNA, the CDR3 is TGCGCCAGCAGCCCGGGACAGAACACTGAAGCTTTCTTT. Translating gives CASSPGQNTEAFF.

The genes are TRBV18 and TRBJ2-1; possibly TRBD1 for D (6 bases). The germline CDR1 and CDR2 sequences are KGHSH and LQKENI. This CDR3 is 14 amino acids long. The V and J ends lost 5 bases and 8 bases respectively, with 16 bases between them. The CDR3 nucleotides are TGTGCCAGCTCAGCTATGACAGGTAGGGATGAGCAGTTCTTC. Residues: CASSAMTGRDEQFF.

The CDR3 sequence is CASSGLGGGGLETQYF. DNA of the CDR3: TGTGCCAGCAGCGGCCTGGGCGGAGGAGGGTTAGAGACCCAGTACTTC. The chain is built from TRBV5-6 and TRBJ2-5; the D gene is possibly TRBD2 (6 bases). The CDR3 covers 16 residues. In germline, CDR1 is SGHDT, CDR2 YYEEEE. Between the trimmed V and J ends, which lost 4 bases and 4 bases, there was a span of 20 bases.

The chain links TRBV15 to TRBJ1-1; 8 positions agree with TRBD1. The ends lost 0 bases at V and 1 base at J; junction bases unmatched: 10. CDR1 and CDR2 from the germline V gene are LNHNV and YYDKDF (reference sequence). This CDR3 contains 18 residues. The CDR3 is CATSREDREDRANTEAFF. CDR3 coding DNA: TGTGCCACCAGCAGAGAGGACAGGGAGGATAGGGCGAACACTGAAGCTTTCTTT.

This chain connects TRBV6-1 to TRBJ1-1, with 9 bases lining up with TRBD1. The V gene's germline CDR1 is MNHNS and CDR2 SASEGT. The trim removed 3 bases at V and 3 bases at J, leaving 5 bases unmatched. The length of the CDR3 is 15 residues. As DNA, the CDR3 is TGTGCCAGCAGTGAGCCCGGACAGGGGCACACTGAAGCTTTCTTT. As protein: CASSEPGQGHTEAFF.

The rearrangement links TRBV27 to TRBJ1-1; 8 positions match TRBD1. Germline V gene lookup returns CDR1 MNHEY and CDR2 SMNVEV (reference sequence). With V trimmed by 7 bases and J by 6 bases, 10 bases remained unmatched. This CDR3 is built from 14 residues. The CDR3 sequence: CASKPPGGLPEAFF. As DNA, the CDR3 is TGTGCCAGCAAACCGCCAGGGGGCCTCCCTGAAGCTTTCTTT.

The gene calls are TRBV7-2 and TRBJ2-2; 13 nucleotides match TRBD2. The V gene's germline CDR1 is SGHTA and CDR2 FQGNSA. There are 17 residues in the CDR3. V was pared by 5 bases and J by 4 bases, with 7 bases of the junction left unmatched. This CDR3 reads CASSPTSGRHRTGELFF. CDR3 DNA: TGTGCCAGCAGCCCGACTAGCGGGAGGCACCGCACCGGGGAGCTGTTTTTT.

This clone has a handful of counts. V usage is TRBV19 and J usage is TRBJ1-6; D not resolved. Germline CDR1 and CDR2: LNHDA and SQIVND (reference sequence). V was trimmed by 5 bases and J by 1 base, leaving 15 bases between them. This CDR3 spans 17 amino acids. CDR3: CASSPPPPSSYNSPLHF. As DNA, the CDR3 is TGTGCCAGTAGTCCCCCACCTCCCAGTTCCTATAATTCACCCCTCCACTTT.

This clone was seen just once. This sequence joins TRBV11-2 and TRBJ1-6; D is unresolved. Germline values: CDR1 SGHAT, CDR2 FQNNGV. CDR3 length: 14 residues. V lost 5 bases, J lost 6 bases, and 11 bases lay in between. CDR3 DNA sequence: TGTGCCAGCAGCCAGTTAGCGGTTAATTCACCCCTCCACTTT. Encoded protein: CASSQLAVNSPLHF.